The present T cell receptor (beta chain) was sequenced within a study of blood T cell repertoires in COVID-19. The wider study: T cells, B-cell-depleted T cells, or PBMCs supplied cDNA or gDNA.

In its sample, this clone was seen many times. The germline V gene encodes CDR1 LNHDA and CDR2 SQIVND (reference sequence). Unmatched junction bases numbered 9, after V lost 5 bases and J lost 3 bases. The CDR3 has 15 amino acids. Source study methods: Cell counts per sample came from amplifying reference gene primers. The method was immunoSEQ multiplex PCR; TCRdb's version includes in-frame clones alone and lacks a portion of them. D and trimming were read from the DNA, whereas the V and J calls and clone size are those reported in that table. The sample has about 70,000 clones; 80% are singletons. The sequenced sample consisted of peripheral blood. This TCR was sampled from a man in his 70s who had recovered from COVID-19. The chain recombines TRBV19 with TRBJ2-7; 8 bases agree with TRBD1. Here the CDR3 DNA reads TGTGCCAGTAGTGTGAGGACAGGGAACTACTACGAGCAGTACTTC. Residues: CASSVRTGNYYEQYF.